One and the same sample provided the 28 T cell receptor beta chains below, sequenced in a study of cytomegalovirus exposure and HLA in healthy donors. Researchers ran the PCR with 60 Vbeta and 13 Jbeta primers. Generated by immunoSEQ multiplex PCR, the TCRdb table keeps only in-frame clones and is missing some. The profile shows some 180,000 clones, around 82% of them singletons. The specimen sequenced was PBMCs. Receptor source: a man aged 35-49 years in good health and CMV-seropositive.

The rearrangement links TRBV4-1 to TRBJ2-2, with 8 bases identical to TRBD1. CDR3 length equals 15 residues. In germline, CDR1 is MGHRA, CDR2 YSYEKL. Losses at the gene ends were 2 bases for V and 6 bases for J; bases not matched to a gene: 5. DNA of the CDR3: TGCGCCAGCAGCCAACCAGGGGGCGGGTCCGGGGAGCTGTTTTTT. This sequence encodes CASSQPGGGSGELFF.

For the CDR3, the DNA is TGTGCCAGCAGCTTTGGGCAGCAAGAGACCCAGTACTTC. This encodes CASSFGQQETQYF. The chain carries TRBV7-2 and TRBJ2-5; D is undetermined. V gave up 3 bases and J gave up 2 bases, with 7 bases separating them. Germline V gene data show CDR1 as SGHTA and CDR2 as FQGNSA. The length of the CDR3 is 13 residues.

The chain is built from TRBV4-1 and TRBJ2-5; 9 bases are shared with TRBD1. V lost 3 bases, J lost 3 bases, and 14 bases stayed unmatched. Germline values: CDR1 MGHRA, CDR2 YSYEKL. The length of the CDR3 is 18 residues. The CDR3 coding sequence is TGCGCCAGCAGCCAGGATCCACAGGGGGCGTCGCAAAAAGAGACCCAGTACTTC. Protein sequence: CASSQDPQGASQKETQYF.

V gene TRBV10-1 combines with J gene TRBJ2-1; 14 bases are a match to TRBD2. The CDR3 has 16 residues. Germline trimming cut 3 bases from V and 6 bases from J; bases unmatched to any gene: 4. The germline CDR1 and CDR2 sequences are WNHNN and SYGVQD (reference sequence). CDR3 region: CASSDTGTSGSNEQFF. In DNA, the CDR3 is TGCGCCAGCAGTGACACCGGGACTAGCGGGAGCAATGAGCAGTTCTTC.

CDR3 bases: TGTGCCAGCAGTCGCGCCGGGACTAGCGGCACAGATACGCAGTATTTT. Translating gives CASSRAGTSGTDTQYF. The rearrangement joins TRBV5-6 to TRBJ2-3; 10 bases match TRBD2. The CDR3 runs 16 residues. Germline loops: CDR1 SGHDT, CDR2 YYEEEE. Losses at the gene ends were 5 bases for V and 1 base for J; bases not matched to a gene: 7.

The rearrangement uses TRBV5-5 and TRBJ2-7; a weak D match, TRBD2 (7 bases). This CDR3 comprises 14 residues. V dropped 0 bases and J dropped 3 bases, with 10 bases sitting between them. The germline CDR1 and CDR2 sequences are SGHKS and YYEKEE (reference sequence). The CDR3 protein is CASSLDGGLYEQYF. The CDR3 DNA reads TGTGCCAGCAGCTTGGACGGGGGGCTCTACGAGCAGTACTTC. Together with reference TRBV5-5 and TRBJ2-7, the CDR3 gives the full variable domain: DAGVTQSPTHLIKTRGQQVTLRCSPISGHKSVSWYQQVLGQGPQFIFQYYEKEERGRGNFPDRFSARQFPNYSSELNVNALLLGDSALYLCASSLDGGLYEQYFGPGTRLTVT.

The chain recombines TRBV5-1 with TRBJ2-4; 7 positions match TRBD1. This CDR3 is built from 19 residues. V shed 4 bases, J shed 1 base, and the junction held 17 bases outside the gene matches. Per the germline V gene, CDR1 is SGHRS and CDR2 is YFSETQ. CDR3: CASSLWTGQDPVAKNIQYF. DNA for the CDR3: TGCGCCAGCAGCCTCTGGACAGGTCAGGACCCCGTGGCCAAAAACATTCAGTACTTC.

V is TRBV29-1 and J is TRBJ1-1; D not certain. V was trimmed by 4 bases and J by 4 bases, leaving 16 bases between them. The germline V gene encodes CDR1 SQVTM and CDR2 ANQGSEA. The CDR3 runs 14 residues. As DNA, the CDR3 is TGCAGCGTTGGGAGCTCCGGTCGAGGCACTGAAGCTTTCTTT. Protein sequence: CSVGSSGRGTEAFF.

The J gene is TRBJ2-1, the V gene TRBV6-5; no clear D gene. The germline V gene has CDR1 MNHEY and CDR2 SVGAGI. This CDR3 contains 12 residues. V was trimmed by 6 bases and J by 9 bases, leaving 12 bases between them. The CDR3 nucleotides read TGTGCCAGCAGCCCCCAACGGAGTGAGCAGTTCTTC. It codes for CASSPQRSEQFF.

The CDR3 DNA follows: TGTGCCAGCAAGCGCGGGGCGGAAAGCTACGAGCAGTACTTC. Protein sequence: CASKRGAESYEQYF. This chain connects TRBV6-5 to TRBJ2-5; weak D call: TRBD2 (6 bases). The end of the DNA aligns better with TRBJ2-7, so the J call may be wrong. CDR3 length: 14 amino acids. Germline CDR1 is MNHEY and CDR2 is SVGAGI.

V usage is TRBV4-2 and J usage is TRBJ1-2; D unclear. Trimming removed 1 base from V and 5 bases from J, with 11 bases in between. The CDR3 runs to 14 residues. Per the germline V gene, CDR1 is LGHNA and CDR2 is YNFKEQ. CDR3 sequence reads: CASSQGGGPYGYTF. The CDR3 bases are TGTGCCAGCAGCCAAGGAGGTGGCCCGTATGGCTACACCTTC.

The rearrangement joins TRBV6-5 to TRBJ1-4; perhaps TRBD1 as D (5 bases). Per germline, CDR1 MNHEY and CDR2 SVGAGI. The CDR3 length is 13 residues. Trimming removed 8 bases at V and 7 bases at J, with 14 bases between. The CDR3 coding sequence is TGTGCCAGCGGCGGGGCTCTTTCTGAAAAACTGTTTTTT. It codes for CASGGALSEKLFF.

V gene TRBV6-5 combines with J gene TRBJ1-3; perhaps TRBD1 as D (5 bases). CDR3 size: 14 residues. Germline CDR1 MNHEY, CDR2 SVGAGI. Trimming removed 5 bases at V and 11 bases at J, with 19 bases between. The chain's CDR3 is CASSLVGGTASIYF. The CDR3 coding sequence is TGTGCCAGCAGTCTAGTGGGGGGGACGGCCTCCATATATTTT.

For the CDR3, the DNA is TGCGCCAGCAGCTTTGGGGACAGGGGAGACTCCTACGAGCAGTACTTC. Amino acids: CASSFGDRGDSYEQYF. This sequence joins TRBV5-1 and TRBJ2-7; 10 nucleotides match TRBD1. The CDR3 has 16 amino acids. V was clipped by 2 bases and J by 0 bases; unmatched bases: 5. Per the germline V gene, CDR1 is SGHRS and CDR2 is YFSETQ.

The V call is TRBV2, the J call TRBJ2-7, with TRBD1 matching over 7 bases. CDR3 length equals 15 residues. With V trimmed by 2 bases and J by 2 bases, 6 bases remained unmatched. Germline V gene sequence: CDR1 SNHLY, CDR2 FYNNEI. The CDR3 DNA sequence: TGTGCCAGCAGTGAATACTACAGGGGTGCCTACGAGCAGTACTTC. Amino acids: CASSEYYRGAYEQYF.

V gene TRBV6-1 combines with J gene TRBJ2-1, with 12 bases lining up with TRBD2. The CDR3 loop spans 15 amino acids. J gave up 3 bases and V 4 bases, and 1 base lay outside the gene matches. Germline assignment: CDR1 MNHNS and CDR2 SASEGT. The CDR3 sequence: CASSATSGGYNEQFF. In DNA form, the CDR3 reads TGTGCCAGCAGTGCGACTAGCGGGGGCTACAATGAGCAGTTCTTC.

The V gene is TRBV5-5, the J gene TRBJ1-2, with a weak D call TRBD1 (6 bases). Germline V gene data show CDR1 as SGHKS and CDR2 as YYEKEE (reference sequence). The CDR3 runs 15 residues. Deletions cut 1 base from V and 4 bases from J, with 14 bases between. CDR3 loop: CASSLWGGVSYGYTF. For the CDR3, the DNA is TGTGCCAGCAGCTTGTGGGGGGGCGTGAGCTATGGCTACACCTTC.

The CDR3 DNA is TGTGCCAGCAGCCCGACCCCAGCGGGAGAGGCCAATGAGCAGTTCTTC. Its translation is CASSPTPAGEANEQFF. The chain couples TRBV9 to TRBJ2-1; TRBD2 agrees at 8 bases. Trimming cost V 4 bases and J 6 bases; bases outside gene matches: 12. This CDR3 spans 16 amino acids. Looked up from germline, CDR1 is SGDLS and CDR2 is YYNGEE.

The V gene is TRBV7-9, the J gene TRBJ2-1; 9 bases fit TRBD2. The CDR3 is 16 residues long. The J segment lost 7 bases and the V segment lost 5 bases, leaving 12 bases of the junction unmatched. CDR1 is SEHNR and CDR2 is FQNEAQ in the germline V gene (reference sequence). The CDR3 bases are TGTGCCAGCAGCCTTGGGACTAGCAGGGGGGGTAATGAGCAGTTCTTC. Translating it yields CASSLGTSRGGNEQFF.

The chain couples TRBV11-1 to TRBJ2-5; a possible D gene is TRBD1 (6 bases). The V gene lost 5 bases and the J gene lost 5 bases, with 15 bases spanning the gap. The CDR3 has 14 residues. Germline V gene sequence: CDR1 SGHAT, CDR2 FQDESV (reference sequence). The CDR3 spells CASSPPQGGETQYF. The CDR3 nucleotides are TGTGCCAGCAGCCCACCACAGGGTGGGGAGACCCAGTACTTC.

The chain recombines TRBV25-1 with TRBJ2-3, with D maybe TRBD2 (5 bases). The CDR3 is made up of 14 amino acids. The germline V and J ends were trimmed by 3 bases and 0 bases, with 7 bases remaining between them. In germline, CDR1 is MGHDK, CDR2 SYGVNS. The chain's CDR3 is CASSDQRSTDTQYF. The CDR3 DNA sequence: TGTGCCAGCAGTGACCAGCGGAGCACAGATACGCAGTATTTT.

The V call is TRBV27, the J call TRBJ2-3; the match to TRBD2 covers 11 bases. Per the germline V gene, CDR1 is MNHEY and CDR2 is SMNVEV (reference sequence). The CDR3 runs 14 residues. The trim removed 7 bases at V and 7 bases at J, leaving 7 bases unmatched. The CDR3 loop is CASIKTSGAYTQYF. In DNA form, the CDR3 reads TGTGCCAGCATTAAGACTAGCGGGGCATATACGCAGTATTTT.

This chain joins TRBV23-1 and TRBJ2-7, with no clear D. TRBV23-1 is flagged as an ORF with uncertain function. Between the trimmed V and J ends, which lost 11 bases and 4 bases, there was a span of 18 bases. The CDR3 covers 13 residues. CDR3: CAGAELGRYEQYF. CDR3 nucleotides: TGCGCCGGTGCGGAATTAGGTCGATACGAGCAGTACTTC.

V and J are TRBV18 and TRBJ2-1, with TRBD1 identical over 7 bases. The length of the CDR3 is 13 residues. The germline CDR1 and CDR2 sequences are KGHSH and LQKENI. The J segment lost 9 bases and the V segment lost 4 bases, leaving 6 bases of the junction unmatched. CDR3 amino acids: CASSLPHRGEQFF. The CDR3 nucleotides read TGTGCCAGCTCACTACCCCACAGGGGTGAGCAGTTCTTC.

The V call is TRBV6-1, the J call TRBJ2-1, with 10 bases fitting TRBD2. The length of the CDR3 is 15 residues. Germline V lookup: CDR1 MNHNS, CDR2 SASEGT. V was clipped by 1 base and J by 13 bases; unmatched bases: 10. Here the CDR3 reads CASSEDSGRAIPQFF. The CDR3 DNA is TGTGCCAGCAGTGAAGACAGCGGGAGGGCCATTCCCCAGTTCTTC.

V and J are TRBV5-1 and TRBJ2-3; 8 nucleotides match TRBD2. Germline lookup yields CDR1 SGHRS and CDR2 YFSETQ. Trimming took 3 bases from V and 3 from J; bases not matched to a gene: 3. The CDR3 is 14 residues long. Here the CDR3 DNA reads TGCGCCAGCAGCTCCGTAGCGGGGACAGATACGCAGTATTTT. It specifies CASSSVAGTDTQYF.

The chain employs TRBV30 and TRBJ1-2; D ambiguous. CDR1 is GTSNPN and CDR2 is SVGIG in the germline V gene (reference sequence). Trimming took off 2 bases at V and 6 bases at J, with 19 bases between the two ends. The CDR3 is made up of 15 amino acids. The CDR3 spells CAWSYDDGLENGYTF. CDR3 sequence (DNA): TGTGCCTGGAGTTATGATGACGGACTGGAGAATGGCTACACCTTC.

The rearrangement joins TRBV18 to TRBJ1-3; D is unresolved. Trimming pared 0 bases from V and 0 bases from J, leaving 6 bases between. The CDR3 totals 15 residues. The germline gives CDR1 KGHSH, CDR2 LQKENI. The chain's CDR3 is CASSPPGYSGNTIYF. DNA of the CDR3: TGTGCCAGCTCACCACCGGGCTACTCTGGAAACACCATATATTTT.